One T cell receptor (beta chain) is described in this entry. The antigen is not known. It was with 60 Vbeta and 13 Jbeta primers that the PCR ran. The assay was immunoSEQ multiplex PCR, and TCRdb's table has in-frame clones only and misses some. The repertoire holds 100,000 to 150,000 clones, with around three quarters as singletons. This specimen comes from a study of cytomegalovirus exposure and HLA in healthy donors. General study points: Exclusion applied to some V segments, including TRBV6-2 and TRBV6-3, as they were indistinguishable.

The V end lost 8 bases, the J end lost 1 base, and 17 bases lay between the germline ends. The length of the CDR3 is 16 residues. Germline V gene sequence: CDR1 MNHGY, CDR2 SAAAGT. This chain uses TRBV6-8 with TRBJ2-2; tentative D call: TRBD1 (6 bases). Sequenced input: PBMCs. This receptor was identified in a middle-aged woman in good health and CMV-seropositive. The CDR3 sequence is CASSTRQVRNTGELFF. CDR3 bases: TGTGCCAGCTCTACTAGACAGGTGAGGAACACCGGGGAGCTGTTTTTT.